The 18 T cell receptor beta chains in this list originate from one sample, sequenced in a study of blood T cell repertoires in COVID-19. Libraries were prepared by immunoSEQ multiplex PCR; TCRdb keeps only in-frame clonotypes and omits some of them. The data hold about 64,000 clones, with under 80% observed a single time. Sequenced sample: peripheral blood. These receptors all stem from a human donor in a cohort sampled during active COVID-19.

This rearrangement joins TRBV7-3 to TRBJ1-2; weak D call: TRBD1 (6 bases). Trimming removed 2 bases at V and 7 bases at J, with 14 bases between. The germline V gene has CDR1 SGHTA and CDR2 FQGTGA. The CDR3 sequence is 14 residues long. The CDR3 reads CASSLVRGRPGYTF. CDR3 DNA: TGTGCCAGCAGCTTAGTCAGGGGCAGACCTGGCTACACCTTC.

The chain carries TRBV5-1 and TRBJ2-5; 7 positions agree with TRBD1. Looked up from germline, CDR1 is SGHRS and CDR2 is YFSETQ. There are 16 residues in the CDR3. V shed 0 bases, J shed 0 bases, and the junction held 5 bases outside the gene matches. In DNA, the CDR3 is TGCGCCAGCAGCTTGGGGGCAGGGGGATACCAAGAGACCCAGTACTTC. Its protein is CASSLGAGGYQETQYF.

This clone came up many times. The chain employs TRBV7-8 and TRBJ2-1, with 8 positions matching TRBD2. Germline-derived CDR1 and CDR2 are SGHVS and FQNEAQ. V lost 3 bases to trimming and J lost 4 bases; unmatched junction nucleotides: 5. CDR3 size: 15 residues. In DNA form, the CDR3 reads TGTGCCAGCAGCTTGGAACTAGCGGAATACAATGAGCAGTTCTTC. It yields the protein CASSLELAEYNEQFF.

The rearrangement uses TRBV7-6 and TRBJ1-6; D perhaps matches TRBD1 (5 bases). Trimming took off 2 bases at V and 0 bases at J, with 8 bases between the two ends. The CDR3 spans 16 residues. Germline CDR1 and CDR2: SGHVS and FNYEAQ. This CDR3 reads CASSLQGSSYNSPLHF. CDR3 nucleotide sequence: TGTGCCAGCAGCTTACAGGGCAGCTCCTATAATTCACCCCTCCACTTT.

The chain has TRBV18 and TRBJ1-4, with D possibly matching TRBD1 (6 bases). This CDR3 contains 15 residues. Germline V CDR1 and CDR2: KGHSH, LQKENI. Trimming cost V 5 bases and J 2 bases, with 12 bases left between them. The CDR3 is CASSSQGSTNEKLFF. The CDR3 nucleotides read TGTGCCAGCTCAAGTCAGGGGTCTACTAATGAAAAACTGTTTTTT.

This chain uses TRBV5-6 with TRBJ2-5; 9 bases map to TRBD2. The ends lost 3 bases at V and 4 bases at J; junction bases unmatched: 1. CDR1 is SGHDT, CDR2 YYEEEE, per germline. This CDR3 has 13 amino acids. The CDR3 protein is CASSSGLAETQYF. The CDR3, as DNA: TGTGCCAGCAGCTCGGGACTAGCAGAGACCCAGTACTTC.

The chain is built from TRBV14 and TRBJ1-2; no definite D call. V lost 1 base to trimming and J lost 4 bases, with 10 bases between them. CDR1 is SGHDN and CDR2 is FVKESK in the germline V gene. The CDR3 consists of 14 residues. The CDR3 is CASSQVGSLYGYTF. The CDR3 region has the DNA TGTGCCAGCAGCCAAGTGGGCAGTCTCTATGGCTACACCTTC.

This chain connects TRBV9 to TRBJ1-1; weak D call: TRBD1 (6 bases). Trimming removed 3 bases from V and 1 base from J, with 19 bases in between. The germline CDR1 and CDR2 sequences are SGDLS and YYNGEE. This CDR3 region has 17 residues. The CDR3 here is CASSASGVGGRNTEAFF. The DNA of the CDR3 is TGTGCCAGCAGCGCCTCAGGGGTGGGCGGCCGGAACACTGAAGCTTTCTTT.

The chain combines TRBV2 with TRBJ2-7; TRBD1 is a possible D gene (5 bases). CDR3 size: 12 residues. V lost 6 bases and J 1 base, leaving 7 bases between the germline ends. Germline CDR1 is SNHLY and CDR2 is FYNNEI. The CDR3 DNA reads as TGTGCCAGCAGGCAGGGATCCTACGAGCAGTACTTC. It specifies CASRQGSYEQYF.

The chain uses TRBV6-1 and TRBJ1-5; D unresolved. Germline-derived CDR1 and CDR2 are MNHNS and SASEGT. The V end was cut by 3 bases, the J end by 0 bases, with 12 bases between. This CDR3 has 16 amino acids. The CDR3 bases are TGTGCCAGCAGTGAGGTGCTAAGGAGTAGCAATCAGCCCCAGCATTTT. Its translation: CASSEVLRSSNQPQHF.

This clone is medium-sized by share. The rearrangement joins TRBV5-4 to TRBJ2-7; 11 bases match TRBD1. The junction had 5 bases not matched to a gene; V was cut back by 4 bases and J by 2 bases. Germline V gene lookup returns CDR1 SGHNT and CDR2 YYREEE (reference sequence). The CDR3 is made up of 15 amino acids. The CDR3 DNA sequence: TGTGCCAGCAGCAATCCGGGACAGGGGGCCTACGAGCAGTACTTC. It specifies CASSNPGQGAYEQYF.

The CDR3 is CASRETGASYGTQYF. The CDR3 DNA reads TGTGCCAGCAGAGAGACAGGGGCCTCATATGGTACGCAGTATTTT. The genes are TRBV6-6 and TRBJ2-3; 8 nucleotides align to TRBD1. The CDR3 covers 15 residues. Germline CDR1 is MNHNY and CDR2 is SVGAGI (reference sequence). The J segment lost 8 bases and the V segment lost 6 bases, leaving 13 bases of the junction unmatched.

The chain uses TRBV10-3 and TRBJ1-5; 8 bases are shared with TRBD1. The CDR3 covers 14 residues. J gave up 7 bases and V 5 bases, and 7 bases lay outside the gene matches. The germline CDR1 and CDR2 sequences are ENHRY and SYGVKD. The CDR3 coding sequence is TGTGCCATCAGTCCAGGGGGCGGTGGCCAGCCCCAGCATTTT. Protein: CAISPGGGGQPQHF.

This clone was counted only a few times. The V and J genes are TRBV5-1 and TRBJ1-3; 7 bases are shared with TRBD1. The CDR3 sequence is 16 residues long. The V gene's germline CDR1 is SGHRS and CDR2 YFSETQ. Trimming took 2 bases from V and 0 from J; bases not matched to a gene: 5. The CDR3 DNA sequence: TGCGCCAGCAGCTTTGCAGGGGGTAACTCTGGAAACACCATATATTTT. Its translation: CASSFAGGNSGNTIYF. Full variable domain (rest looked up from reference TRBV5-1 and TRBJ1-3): KAGVTQTPRYLIKTRGQQVTLSCSPISGHRSVSWYQQTPGQGLQFLFEYFSETQRNKGNFPGRFSGRQFSNSRSEMNVSTLELGDSALYLCASSFAGGNSGNTIYFGEGSWLTVV.

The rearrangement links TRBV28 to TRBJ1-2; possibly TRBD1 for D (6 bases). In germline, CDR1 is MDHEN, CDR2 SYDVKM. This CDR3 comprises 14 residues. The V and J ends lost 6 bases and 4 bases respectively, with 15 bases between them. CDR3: CASRSTGSVYGYTF. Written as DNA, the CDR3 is TGTGCCAGCAGGTCTACAGGGTCTGTCTATGGCTACACCTTC.

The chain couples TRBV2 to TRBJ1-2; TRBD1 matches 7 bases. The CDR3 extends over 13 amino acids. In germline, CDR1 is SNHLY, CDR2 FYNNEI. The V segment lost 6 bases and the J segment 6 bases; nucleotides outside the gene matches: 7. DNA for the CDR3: TGTGCCAGCAGCCCGACAGGGTTCGATGGCTACACCTTC. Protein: CASSPTGFDGYTF. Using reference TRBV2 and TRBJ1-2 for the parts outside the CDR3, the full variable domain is EPEVTQTPSHQVTQMGQEVILRCVPISNHLYFYWYRQILGQKVEFLVSFYNNEISEKSEIFDDQFSVERPDGSNFTLKIRSTKLEDSAMYFCASSPTGFDGYTFGSGTRLTVV.

CDR3 residues: CASSILRQGARSGANVLTF. Written as DNA, the CDR3 is TGTGCCAGTAGTATACTCCGACAGGGGGCGCGTTCTGGGGCCAACGTCCTGACTTTC. The J gene is TRBJ2-6, the V gene TRBV19; 10 positions match TRBD1. Germline CDR1 and CDR2: LNHDA and SQIVND (reference sequence). CDR3 length: 19 residues. V dropped 2 bases and J dropped 1; count of bases not matched to a gene: 8.

CDR3 in amino acids: CASSPSGDSYEQYF. The CDR3, as DNA: TGTGCCAGCAGTCCCTCCGGGGACTCCTACGAGCAGTACTTC. V gene TRBV28 combines with J gene TRBJ2-7; maybe TRBD2 (5 bases). Trimming pared 5 bases from V and 0 bases from J, leaving 11 bases between. Germline V gives CDR1 MDHEN, CDR2 SYDVKM. The CDR3 length is 14 residues.